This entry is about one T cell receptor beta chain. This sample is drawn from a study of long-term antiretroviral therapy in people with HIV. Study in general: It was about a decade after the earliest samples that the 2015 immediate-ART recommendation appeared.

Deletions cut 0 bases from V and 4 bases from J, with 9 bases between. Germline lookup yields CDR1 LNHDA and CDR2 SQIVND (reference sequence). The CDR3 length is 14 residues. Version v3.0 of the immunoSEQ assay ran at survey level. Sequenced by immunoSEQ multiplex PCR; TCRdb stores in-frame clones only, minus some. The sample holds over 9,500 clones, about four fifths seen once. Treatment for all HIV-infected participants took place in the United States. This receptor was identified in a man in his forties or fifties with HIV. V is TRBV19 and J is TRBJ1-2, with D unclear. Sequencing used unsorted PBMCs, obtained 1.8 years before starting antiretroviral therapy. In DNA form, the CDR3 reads TGTGCCAGTAGTATAGATGAGCGAGCCTATGGCTACACCTTC. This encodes CASSIDERAYGYTF. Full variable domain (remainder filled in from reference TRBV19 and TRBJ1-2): DGGITQSPKYLFRKEGQNVTLSCEQNLNHDAMYWYRQDPGQGLRLIYYSQIVNDFQKGDIAEGYSVSREKKESFPLTVTSAQKNPTAFYLCASSIDERAYGYTFGSGTRLTVV.